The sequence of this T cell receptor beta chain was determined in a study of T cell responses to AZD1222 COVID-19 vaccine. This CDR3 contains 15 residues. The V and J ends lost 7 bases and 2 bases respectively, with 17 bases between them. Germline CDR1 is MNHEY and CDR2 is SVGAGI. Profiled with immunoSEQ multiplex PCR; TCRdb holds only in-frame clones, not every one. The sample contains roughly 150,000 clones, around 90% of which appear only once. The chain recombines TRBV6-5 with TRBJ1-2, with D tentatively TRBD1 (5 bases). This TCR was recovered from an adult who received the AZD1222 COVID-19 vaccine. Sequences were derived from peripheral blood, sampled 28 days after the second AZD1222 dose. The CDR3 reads CASILGVGRNYGYTF. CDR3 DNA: TGTGCCAGCATCTTAGGGGTAGGGCGGAACTATGGCTACACCTTC.